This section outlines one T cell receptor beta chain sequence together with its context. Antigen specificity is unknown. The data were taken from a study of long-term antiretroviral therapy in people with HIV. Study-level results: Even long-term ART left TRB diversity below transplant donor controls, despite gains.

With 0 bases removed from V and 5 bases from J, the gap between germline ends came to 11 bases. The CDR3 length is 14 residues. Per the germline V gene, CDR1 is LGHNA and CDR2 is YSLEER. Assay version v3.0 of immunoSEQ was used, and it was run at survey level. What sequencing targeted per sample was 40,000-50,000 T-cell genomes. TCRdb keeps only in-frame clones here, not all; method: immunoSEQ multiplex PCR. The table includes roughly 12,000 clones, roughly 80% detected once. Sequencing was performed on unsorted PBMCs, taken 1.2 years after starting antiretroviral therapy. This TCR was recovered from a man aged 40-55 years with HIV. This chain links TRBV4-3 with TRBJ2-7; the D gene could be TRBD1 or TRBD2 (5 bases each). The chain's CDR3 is CASSQDRGRHEQYF. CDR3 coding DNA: TGCGCCAGCAGCCAAGATAGGGGACGCCACGAGCAGTACTTC.